Here is one TCR beta chain with its context. In the original analysis: Amplifying reference gene primers gave estimates of nucleated cell counts. Sequenced by immunoSEQ multiplex PCR; TCRdb stores in-frame clones only, minus some. The D gene and trimming were derived from the DNA, and the V and J assignments and clone size from that table. The sample shows 150,000 or so clones, around 85% of them seen only once. The sample belongs to a study of blood T cell repertoires in COVID-19. The receptor comes from a man between 60 and 75 years old with COVID-19, enrolled during active disease. The specimen sequenced was peripheral blood.

CDR3 nucleotide sequence: TGTGCCAGCAGCTTAGGGGCGGGGGGCCTCACAGATACGCAGTATTTT. Translation: CASSLGAGGLTDTQYF. V usage is TRBV7-2 and J usage is TRBJ2-3, with 8 bases lining up with TRBD2. CDR1 and CDR2 (germline): SGHTA, FQGNSA. The CDR3 consists of 16 residues. V was clipped by 1 base and J by 2 bases; unmatched bases: 5.